The source of this TCR beta chain is a study of T cells in Graves' hyperthyroidism and ophthalmopathy. Study background: Peripheral blood specimens were obtained at initial diagnosis, prior to any treatment.

Per the germline V gene, CDR1 is MNHEY and CDR2 is SVGEGT. V was pared by 6 bases and J by 2 bases, with 9 bases of the junction left unmatched. CDR3 length: 16 residues. Stability of Graves' hyperthyroidism was defined as absent ophthalmopathy progression within 18 months. The authors took PBMCs from 10 ml fresh peripheral blood. RNA transcripts provided the source from which TCR beta CDR3 regions were amplified. HTBI primers drove first-round RT-PCR of the TCR CDR3. TCRdb recomputed calls from the multiplex PCR reads with MiXCR, one row per CDR3 protein. This table holds about 300,000 distinct CDR3 sequences, roughly 13% found once. Details on this clonotype: What it binds is unknown.

Findings and limits, study-wide: Expanded thyroid clonotypes (above 0.001) were mostly also found in blood.

The V and J genes are TRBV6-2 or TRBV6-3 and TRBJ2-3; 9 bases are a match to TRBD2. Sequencing was performed on blood. This TCR derives from a woman in her thirties or forties with Graves' hyperthyroidism. CDR3 sequence (DNA): TGTGCCAGCAGACCGACAACTAGCGGGCCCACAGATACGCAGTATTTT. This sequence encodes CASRPTTSGPTDTQYF.